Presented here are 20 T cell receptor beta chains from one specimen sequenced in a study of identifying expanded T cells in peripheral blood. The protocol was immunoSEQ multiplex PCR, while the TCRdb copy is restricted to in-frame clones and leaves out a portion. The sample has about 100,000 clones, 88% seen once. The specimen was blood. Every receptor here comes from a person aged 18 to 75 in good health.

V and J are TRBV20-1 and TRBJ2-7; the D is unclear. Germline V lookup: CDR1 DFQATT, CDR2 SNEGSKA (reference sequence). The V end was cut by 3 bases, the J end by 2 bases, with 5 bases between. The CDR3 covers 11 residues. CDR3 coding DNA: TGCAGTGCTAGTGAGGCCTACGAGCAGTACTTC. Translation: CSASEAYEQYF.

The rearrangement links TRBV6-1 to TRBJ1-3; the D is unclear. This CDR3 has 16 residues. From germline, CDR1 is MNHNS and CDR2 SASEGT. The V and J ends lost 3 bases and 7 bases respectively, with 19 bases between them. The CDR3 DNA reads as TGTGCCAGCAGTGACAGAGTTGCCGCGGGTAGGAACACCATATATTTT. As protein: CASSDRVAAGRNTIYF.

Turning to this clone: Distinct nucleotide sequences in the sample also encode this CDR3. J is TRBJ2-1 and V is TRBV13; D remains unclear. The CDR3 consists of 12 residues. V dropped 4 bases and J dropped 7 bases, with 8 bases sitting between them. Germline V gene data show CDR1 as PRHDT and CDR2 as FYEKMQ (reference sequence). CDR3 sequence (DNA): TGTGCCAGCAGCTACCGTAGGAATGAGCAGTTCTTC. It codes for CASSYRRNEQFF.

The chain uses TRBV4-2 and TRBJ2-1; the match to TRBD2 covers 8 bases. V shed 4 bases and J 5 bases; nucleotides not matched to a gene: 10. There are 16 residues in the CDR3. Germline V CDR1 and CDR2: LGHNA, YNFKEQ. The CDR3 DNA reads TGTGCCAGCAGCCTGGGGCCTGGGCGGGGGGACAATGAGCAGTTCTTC. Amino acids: CASSLGPGRGDNEQFF.

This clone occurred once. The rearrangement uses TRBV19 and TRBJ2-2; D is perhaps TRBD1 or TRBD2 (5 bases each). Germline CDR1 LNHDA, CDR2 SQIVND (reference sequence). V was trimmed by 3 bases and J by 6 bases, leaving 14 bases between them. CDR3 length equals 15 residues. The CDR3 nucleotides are TGTGCCAGTAGTATTGAGCTAGCACAGGCCGGGGAGCTGTTTTTT. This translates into CASSIELAQAGELFF.

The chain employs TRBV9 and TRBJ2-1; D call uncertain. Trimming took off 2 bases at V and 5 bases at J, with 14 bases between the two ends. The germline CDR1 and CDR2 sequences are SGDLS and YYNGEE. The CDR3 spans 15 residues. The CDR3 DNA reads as TGTGCCAGCAGCGTGGGCTCTTCCCGCGACAATGAGCAGTTCTTC. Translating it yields CASSVGSSRDNEQFF.

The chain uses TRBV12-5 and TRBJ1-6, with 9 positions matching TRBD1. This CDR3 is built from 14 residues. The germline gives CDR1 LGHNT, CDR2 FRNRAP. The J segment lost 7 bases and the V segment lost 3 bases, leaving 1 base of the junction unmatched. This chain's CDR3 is CASGLQGANSPLHF. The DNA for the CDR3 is TGTGCTAGTGGTTTACAGGGGGCCAATTCACCCCTCCACTTT. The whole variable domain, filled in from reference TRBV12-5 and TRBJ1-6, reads DARVTQTPRHKVTEMGQEVTMRCQPILGHNTVFWYRQTMMQGLELLAYFRNRAPLDDSGMPKDRFSAEMPDATLATLKIQPSEPRDSAVYFCASGLQGANSPLHFGNGTRLTVT.

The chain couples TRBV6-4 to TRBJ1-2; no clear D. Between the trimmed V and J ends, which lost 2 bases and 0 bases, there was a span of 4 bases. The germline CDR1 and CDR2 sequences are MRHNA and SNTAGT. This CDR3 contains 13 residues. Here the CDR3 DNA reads TGTGCCAGCAGTGACCTACCTAACTATGGCTACACCTTC. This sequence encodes CASSDLPNYGYTF.

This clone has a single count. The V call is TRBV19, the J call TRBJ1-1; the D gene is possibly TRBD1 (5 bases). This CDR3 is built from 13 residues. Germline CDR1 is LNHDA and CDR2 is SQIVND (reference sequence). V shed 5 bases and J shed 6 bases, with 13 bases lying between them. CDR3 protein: CASSLTGLAEAFF. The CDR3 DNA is TGTGCCAGTAGTTTAACAGGTTTGGCTGAAGCTTTCTTT.

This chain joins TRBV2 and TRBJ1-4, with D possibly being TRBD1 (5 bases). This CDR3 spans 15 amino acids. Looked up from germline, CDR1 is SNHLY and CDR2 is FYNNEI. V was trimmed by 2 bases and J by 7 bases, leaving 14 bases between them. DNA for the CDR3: TGTGCCAGCAGTGAAAACGGCCAGGGAAGTGAAAAACTGTTTTTT. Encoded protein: CASSENGQGSEKLFF.

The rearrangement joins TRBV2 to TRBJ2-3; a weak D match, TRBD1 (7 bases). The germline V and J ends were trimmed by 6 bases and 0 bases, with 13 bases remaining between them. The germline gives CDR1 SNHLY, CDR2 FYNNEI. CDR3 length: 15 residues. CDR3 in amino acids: CASSAGTASTDTQYF. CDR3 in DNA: TGTGCCAGCAGCGCGGGGACAGCCAGCACAGATACGCAGTATTTT.

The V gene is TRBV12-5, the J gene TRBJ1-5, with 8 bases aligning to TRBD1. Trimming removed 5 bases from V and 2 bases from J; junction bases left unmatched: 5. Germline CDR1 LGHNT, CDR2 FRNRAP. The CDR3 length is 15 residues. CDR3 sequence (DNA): TGTGCTAGTGGTCAGCAGGGGGCCGGCAATCAGCCCCAGCATTTT. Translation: CASGQQGAGNQPQHF. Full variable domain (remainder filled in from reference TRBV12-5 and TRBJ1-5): DARVTQTPRHKVTEMGQEVTMRCQPILGHNTVFWYRQTMMQGLELLAYFRNRAPLDDSGMPKDRFSAEMPDATLATLKIQPSEPRDSAVYFCASGQQGAGNQPQHFGDGTRLSIL.

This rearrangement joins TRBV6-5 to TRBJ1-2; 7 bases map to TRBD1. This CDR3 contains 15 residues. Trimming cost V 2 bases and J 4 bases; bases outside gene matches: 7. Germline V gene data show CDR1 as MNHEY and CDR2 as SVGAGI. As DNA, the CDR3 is TGTGCCAGCAGTTACAGACAGGGCAAACTCTATGGCTACACCTTC. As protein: CASSYRQGKLYGYTF.

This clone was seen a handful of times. The CDR3 here is CASSMTESTEAFF. The CDR3 DNA reads TGTGCCAGTAGTATGACGGAGAGCACTGAAGCTTTCTTT. The gene calls are TRBV19 and TRBJ1-1; the D is unclear. CDR1 LNHDA and CDR2 SQIVND come from the germline V gene (reference sequence). Trimming left V 3 bases short and J 4 bases short, with 9 bases between. This CDR3 spans 13 amino acids.

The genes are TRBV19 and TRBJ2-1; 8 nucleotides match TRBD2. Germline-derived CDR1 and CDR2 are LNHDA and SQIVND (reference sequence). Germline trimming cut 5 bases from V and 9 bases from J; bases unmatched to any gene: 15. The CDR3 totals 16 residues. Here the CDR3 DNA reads TGTGCCAGTAGTCCCACCGAGCGGGGGAGGGTTATTGAGCAGTTCTTC. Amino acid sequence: CASSPTERGRVIEQFF.

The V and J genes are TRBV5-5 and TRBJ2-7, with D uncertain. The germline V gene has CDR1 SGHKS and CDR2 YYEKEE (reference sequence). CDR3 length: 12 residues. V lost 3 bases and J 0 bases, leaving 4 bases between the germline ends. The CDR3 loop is CASSSSSYEQYF. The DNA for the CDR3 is TGTGCCAGCAGCTCGAGCTCCTACGAGCAGTACTTC.

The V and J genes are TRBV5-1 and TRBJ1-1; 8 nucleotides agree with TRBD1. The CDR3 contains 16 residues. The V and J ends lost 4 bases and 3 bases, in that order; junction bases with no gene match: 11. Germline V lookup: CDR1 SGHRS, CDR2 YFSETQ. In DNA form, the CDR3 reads TGCGCCAGCAGCCGTGGACAGGGAAGGCTGGACACTGAAGCTTTCTTT. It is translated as CASSRGQGRLDTEAFF.

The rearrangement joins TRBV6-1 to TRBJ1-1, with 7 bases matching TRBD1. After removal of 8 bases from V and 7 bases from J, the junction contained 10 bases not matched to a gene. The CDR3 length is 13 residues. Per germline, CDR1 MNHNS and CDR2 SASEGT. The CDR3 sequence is CASSKFDRVEAFF. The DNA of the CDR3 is TGTGCCAGCTCAAAGTTTGACAGGGTTGAAGCTTTCTTT.

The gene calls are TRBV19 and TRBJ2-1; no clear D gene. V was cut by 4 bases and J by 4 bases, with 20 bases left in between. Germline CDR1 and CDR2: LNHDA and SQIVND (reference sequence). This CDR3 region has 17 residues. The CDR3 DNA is TGTGCCAGTAGTACCAATCACCCAATAGGTGGGTACAATGAGCAGTTCTTC. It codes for CASSTNHPIGGYNEQFF.

This CDR3 reads CASRLDGMGTEAFF. The CDR3 DNA reads as TGTGCCAGCAGACTGGACGGAATGGGCACTGAAGCTTTCTTT. The V and J genes are TRBV6-5 and TRBJ1-1; D gene ambiguous. This CDR3 has 14 residues. The V and J ends lost 6 bases and 4 bases respectively, with 15 bases between them. Per germline, CDR1 MNHEY and CDR2 SVGAGI.